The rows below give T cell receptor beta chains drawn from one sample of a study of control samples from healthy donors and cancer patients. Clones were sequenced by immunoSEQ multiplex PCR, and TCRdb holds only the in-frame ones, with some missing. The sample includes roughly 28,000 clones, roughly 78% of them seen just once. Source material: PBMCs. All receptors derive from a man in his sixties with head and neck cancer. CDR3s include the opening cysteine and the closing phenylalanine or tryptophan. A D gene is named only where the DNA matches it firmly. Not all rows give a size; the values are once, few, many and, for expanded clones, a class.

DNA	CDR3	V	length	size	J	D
TGTGCCAGCAGTTTTGGCAGATCCGGCTACACCTTC	CASSFGRSGYTF	TRBV12-3/TRBV12-4	12	NA	TRBJ1-2	NA
TGTGCCAGCAGTCGGACAGGGAACTACGAGCAGTACTTC	CASSRTGNYEQYF	TRBV27	13	medium-sized	TRBJ2-7	TRBD1
TGCGCCAGCGGTCGAGGGTCTCAGGAGGAAGCTTTCTTT	CASGRGSQEEAFF	TRBV10-2	13	NA	TRBJ1-1	NA
TGTGCCAGCAGCTTTTACCTAGGGATCTCTGGAAACACCATATATTTT	CASSFYLGISGNTIYF	TRBV5-6	16	NA	TRBJ1-3	NA
TGTGCCATCAGTGAGCTGCAGGGGGACACCGGGGAGCTGTTTTTT	CAISELQGDTGELFF	TRBV10-3	15	NA	TRBJ2-2	TRBD1
TGTGCCAGCAGCCAATTAAATGAGCAGTTCTTC	CASSQLNEQFF	TRBV14	11	NA	TRBJ2-1	NA
TGTGCCAGCAGTTTTGGGCAGAGGTACCAAGAGACCCAGTACTTC	CASSFGQRYQETQYF	TRBV28	15	NA	TRBJ2-5	NA
TGTGCCAGTAGTTCACTACCTCGGGAGACCCAGTACTTC	CASSSLPRETQYF	TRBV19	13	NA	TRBJ2-5	NA
TGTGCCAGCAGCGCCGACGGACAAGAGACCCAGTACTTC	CASSADGQETQYF	TRBV5-4	13	NA	TRBJ2-5	NA
TGTGCCAGCAGCGCCGCTCCTTCCTACGAGCAGTACTTC	CASSAAPSYEQYF	TRBV7-9	13	NA	TRBJ2-7	NA
TGTGCCAGCAGTTTAATTGGGACAGGGGGCAGTCAGCCCCAGCATTTT	CASSLIGTGGSQPQHF	TRBV27	16	NA	TRBJ1-5	TRBD1
TGTGCCAGCAGCCCCCCACGAGCGGGATCTGGGGCCAACGTCCTGACTTTC	CASSPPRAGSGANVLTF	TRBV6-2/TRBV6-3	17	NA	TRBJ2-6	TRBD2
TGTGCCAGCAGCCACATCTCCGGGACAGGGGCCACAGATACGCAGTATTTT	CASSHISGTGATDTQYF	TRBV7-9	17	once	TRBJ2-3	TRBD1
TGCGCCAGCAGTGGAGTTACTAAGACCCAGTACTTC	CASSGVTKTQYF	TRBV10-2	12	NA	TRBJ2-5	NA
TGTGCCAGCAGTGACACAAGACAGGGGAACTATGGCTACACCTTC	CASSDTRQGNYGYTF	TRBV6-4	15	NA	TRBJ1-2	TRBD1
TGCAGTGCTACCGCTTACTACGAGCAGTACTTC	CSATAYYEQYF	TRBV20-1	11	medium-sized	TRBJ2-7	NA
TGTGCCAGCAGCCGGACTAGCGGGAGAGGCAAGGGAGAGACCCAGTACTTC	CASSRTSGRGKGETQYF	TRBV11-3	17	NA	TRBJ2-5	TRBD2
TGTGCCAGCGGGATGCAGGGGGCTCTTTACGAGCAGTACTTC	CASGMQGALYEQYF	TRBV5-4	14	NA	TRBJ2-7	TRBD1
TGTGCCAGCAGCCAACAGGACAGCCTCCCTTTCAATCAGCCCCAGCATTTT	CASSQQDSLPFNQPQHF	TRBV3-1/TRBV3-2	17	NA	TRBJ1-5	NA
TGTGCCAGCAGCCGCGACCGGTACGAGCAGTACTTC	CASSRDRYEQYF	TRBV7-6	12	NA	TRBJ2-7	NA
TGTGCCAGTCGCGGCGGGAATGGAAACACCATATATTTT	CASRGGNGNTIYF	TRBV5-6	13	NA	TRBJ1-3	NA
TGTGCCAGCAGCTTCCTACGGGAGGGCCAGTACGAGCAGTACTTC	CASSFLREGQYEQYF	TRBV5-6	15	NA	TRBJ2-7	TRBD2
TGTGCCAGCAGCGATAATACCCGGGAGCTGTTTTTT	CASSDNTRELFF	TRBV3-1/TRBV3-2	12	NA	TRBJ2-2	NA
TGTGCCAGCAGCCAAGACTGGATTAACACAGATACGCAGTATTTT	CASSQDWINTDTQYF	TRBV3-1/TRBV3-2	15	NA	TRBJ2-3	NA
TGTGCCAGCAGCCAGGAGACCCAGTACTTC	CASSQETQYF	TRBV28	10	few	TRBJ2-5	NA
TGTGCCACCTCCAGGACCCGGGACAGCGGCAATCAGCCCCAGCATTTT	CATSRTRDSGNQPQHF	TRBV15	16	NA	TRBJ1-5	TRBD1
TGTGCCACCGGGTTCCTCTACACAGATACGCAGTATTTT	CATGFLYTDTQYF	TRBV24-1	13	NA	TRBJ2-3	NA
TGTGCCAGCAGCCCCGCGGGGTCAGATACGCAGTATTTT	CASSPAGSDTQYF	TRBV14	13	few	TRBJ2-3	NA
TGCGCCAGCAGCCTCGGACTAGCGGGAGTCCACGAGCAGTACTTC	CASSLGLAGVHEQYF	TRBV4-1	15	NA	TRBJ2-7	TRBD2
TGTGCCAGCAGTACCGGGACACTTTTTTCCGAGCAGTACTTC	CASSTGTLFSEQYF	TRBV27	14	NA	TRBJ2-7	NA
TGTGCCAGCAGCCAGGGGACAAACCAGCGGGAGCAGTACTTC	CASSQGTNQREQYF	TRBV27	14	NA	TRBJ2-7	NA
TGTGCCAGCAGTGACCAAGGTCGCGGGAGAATTGGTGAGCAGTTCTTC	CASSDQGRGRIGEQFF	TRBV27	16	NA	TRBJ2-1	TRBD2
TGTGCCAGCAGCGAGTCCCGGGACATTTTCGGGGAGCTGTTTTTT	CASSESRDIFGELFF	TRBV2	15	NA	TRBJ2-2	NA
TGTGCCAGCAGCTTCTCCGGGGCAGAGACCCAGTACTTC	CASSFSGAETQYF	TRBV5-4	13	NA	TRBJ2-5	NA
TGTGCCAGCAGTTTTCCAAACATGAACACTGAAGCTTTCTTT	CASSFPNMNTEAFF	TRBV28	14	NA	TRBJ1-1	NA
TGTGCCAGCAGTGGAGACTTCTACGAGCAGTACTTC	CASSGDFYEQYF	TRBV2	12	once	TRBJ2-7	NA
TGTGCCAGCAGTTCGAAAACTAATGAAAAACTGTTTTTT	CASSSKTNEKLFF	TRBV27	13	NA	TRBJ1-4	NA
TGTGCCAGCAGCATTTTAGGGACTAGCGGGAGAGAGACCCAGTACTTC	CASSILGTSGRETQYF	TRBV7-8	16	NA	TRBJ2-5	TRBD2
TGTGCCAGCAGCCAAGACGGGACTAGCGGGAGGTGGGAGTCGCCCTACGAGCAGTACTTC	CASSQDGTSGRWESPYEQYF	TRBV3-1/TRBV3-2	20	NA	TRBJ2-7	TRBD2
TGCGCCAGCAGCCCTGGAGGACTAGCGGGAGCAGAGACCCAGTACTTC	CASSPGGLAGAETQYF	TRBV5-1	16	NA	TRBJ2-5	TRBD2
TGTGCCAGCAGCTTAAGGTCAGAACCCTACAATGAGCAGTTCTTC	CASSLRSEPYNEQFF	TRBV7-2	15	once	TRBJ2-1	NA
TGTGCCAGCAGCTCAGCGCCGCCAGGGGGATGGGACGGGGAGCTGTTTTTT	CASSSAPPGGWDGELFF	TRBV7-3	17	NA	TRBJ2-2	TRBD1
TGTGCCAGCAGCCGGGTGGTCGCTTTCTTT	CASSRVVAFF	TRBV7-9	10	NA	TRBJ1-1	NA
TGTGCCAGCAGTCCGGGACACCTCTACGAGCAGTACTTC	CASSPGHLYEQYF	TRBV6-6	13	few	TRBJ2-7	NA
TGTGCCAGCAGCTTAGCCCGCGCAGAGAACACTGAAGCTTTCTTT	CASSLARAENTEAFF	TRBV7-8	15	NA	TRBJ1-1	NA
TGTGCCAGTAGTGGACTAGCGGGATCAGATACGCAGTATTTT	CASSGLAGSDTQYF	TRBV19	14	NA	TRBJ2-3	TRBD2
TGCAGCGTGACTTTATCCGGGACAGGGCCCGGCTACACCTTC	CSVTLSGTGPGYTF	TRBV29-1	14	NA	TRBJ1-2	TRBD1
TGTGCCAGCAGCCGCAACGGGGTGACGCTTTCGACACTGTTTTTT	CASSRNGVTLSTLFF	TRBV11-2	15	NA	TRBJ1-4	NA
TGCGCCAGCAGCGTAGGACAGACCTCTGGAAACACCATATATTTT	CASSVGQTSGNTIYF	TRBV5-1	15	NA	TRBJ1-3	NA
TGTGCCAGCTCCCCCGGGACTAGCGGGAGGTACGAGCAGTACTTC	CASSPGTSGRYEQYF	TRBV18	15	NA	TRBJ2-7	TRBD2